The 18 T cell receptor beta chains below were found in one sample sequenced in a study of liver allograft versus peripheral blood T cells. Turning to the study itself: Transplanted livers and recipients' peripheral blood had their T cell receptor repertoires compared.

TCRdb re-derived calls from the reads in MiXCR, one entry per CDR3 protein. The repertoire has 6,000 to 8,000 distinct CDR3 sequences, approximately 15% of them found once; the top ten carry 1.3% to 1.5%. The source is a human patient who had a liver transplant. The T cells may come from the graft donor.

This chain connects TRBV11-1 to TRBJ2-7; 11 bases match TRBD1. The V gene's germline CDR1 is SGHAT and CDR2 FQDESV (reference sequence). V lost 4 bases and J lost 5; bases outside the gene matches: 7. There are 15 residues in the CDR3. Here the CDR3 reads CASSSPGQGADEQYF. The CDR3, as DNA: TGTGCCAGCAGCTCCCCCGGACAGGGGGCCGACGAGCAGTACTTC. Together with reference TRBV11-1 and TRBJ2-7, the CDR3 gives the full variable domain: EAEVAQSPRYKITEKSQAVAFWCDPISGHATLYWYRQILGQGPELLVQFQDESVVDDSQLPKDRFSAERLKGVDSTLKIQPAELGDSAMYLCASSSPGQGADEQYFGPGTRLTVT.

The chain combines TRBV30 with TRBJ2-7; the match to TRBD1 covers 7 bases. J was trimmed by 3 bases and V by 2 bases; bases with no gene match: 1. Germline CDR1 and CDR2: GTSNPN and SVGIG (reference sequence). CDR3 size: 12 residues. In nucleotides, the CDR3 is TGTGCCTGGAGTAGGGACAGCTACGAGCAGTACTTC. This encodes CAWSRDSYEQYF.

This clonotype was observed at least ten times. CDR3 nucleotide sequence: TGTGCCAGCAGCTCCTCGAGTAGGGGAGGCAATCAGCCCCAGCATTTT. Residues: CASSSSSRGGNQPQHF. V gene TRBV7-9 combines with J gene TRBJ1-5; weak D call: TRBD1 (5 bases). The CDR3 contains 16 residues. V was shortened by 4 bases and J by 2 bases, with 15 bases between the two germline ends. Germline assignment: CDR1 SEHNR and CDR2 FQNEAQ (reference sequence).

This clonotype qualifies as medium-sized. The chain joins TRBV20-1 to TRBJ1-5; perhaps TRBD1 as D (5 bases). The CDR3 contains 15 residues. Germline CDR1 is DFQATT and CDR2 is SNEGSKA (reference sequence). V was pared by 3 bases and J by 3 bases, with 15 bases between. The CDR3 DNA follows: TGCAGTGCTAGGGACATTAACGCGGCCAATCAGCCCCAGCATTTT. It codes for CSARDINAANQPQHF.

This clonotype is labeled as medium-sized. The chain has TRBV18 and TRBJ1-2; D gene uncertain. Trimming stripped 3 bases from V and 8 bases from J, with 13 bases between. This CDR3 spans 13 amino acids. CDR1 is KGHSH and CDR2 is LQKENI in the germline V gene. The CDR3 loop reads CASSPGSDRGYTF. DNA for the CDR3: TGTGCCAGCTCACCCGGGTCGGATCGGGGCTACACCTTC.

The CDR3 sequence is CSARGGIAEQYF. The DNA for the CDR3 is TGCAGTGCTAGAGGAGGGATTGCCGAGCAGTACTTC. V usage is TRBV20-1 and J usage is TRBJ2-7; possibly TRBD2 for D (5 bases). Trimming removed 1 base from V and 6 bases from J, with 10 bases in between. In germline, CDR1 is DFQATT, CDR2 SNEGSKA (reference sequence). The CDR3 covers 12 residues.

The chain is built from TRBV10-3 and TRBJ1-2; D is perhaps TRBD1 (6 bases). V lost 4 bases, J lost 8 bases, and 17 bases lay in between. Germline assignment: CDR1 ENHRY and CDR2 SYGVKD. The CDR3 length is 14 residues. The CDR3 DNA sequence: TGTGCCATCAGTGTAGGGGGAGGGGCTGGGGGCTACACCTTC. Translating gives CAISVGGGAGGYTF.

V and J are TRBV12-3 or TRBV12-4 and TRBJ1-6; TRBD1 agrees at 8 bases. V was clipped by 9 bases and J by 5 bases; unmatched bases: 9. This CDR3 has 15 amino acids. The CDR3 nucleotides read TGTGCCAGAAGGACAGGGCAAAACAATAATTCACCCCTCCACTTT. Translated: CARRTGQNNNSPLHF.

Only a few counts were recorded for this clonotype. V is TRBV12-5 and J is TRBJ2-1, with D tentatively TRBD2 (5 bases). The V gene's germline CDR1 is LGHNT and CDR2 FRNRAP. Trimming pared 1 base from V and 9 bases from J, leaving 16 bases between. The CDR3 is made up of 15 amino acids. The CDR3, as DNA: TGTGCTAGTGGTTTGGGAAGGGATTATCGGGGTGAGCAGTTCTTC. This sequence encodes CASGLGRDYRGEQFF.

In regard to this clonotype: With a much larger clone just one base away, this may be a read error. The CDR3 loop reads CASSKTAMNPEAFF. The CDR3 DNA is TGTGCCAGTAGTAAAACAGCTATGAACCCTGAAGCTTTCTTT. The V call is TRBV19, the J call TRBJ1-1; D is uncertain. The CDR3 has 14 amino acids. Germline CDR1 LNHDA, CDR2 SQIVND (reference sequence).

The rearrangement uses TRBV3-1 and TRBJ2-3; a weak D match, TRBD1 (6 bases). Trimming took 2 bases from V and 5 from J, leaving 8 bases between them. Germline CDR1 and CDR2: LGHDT and YNNKEL (reference sequence). CDR3 size: 13 residues. Written as DNA, the CDR3 is TGTGCCAGCAGCCAAATCAGGGGAGATACGCAGTATTTT. Residues: CASSQIRGDTQYF.

Relative to its sample, this clonotype is medium-sized. This rearrangement joins TRBV19 to TRBJ2-2; 8 nucleotides agree with TRBD2. The CDR3 length is 16 residues. Looked up from germline, CDR1 is LNHDA and CDR2 is SQIVND (reference sequence). V shed 5 bases, J shed 2 bases, and the junction held 7 bases outside the gene matches. The CDR3 DNA reads as TGTGCCAGTAGTCCTCAGCGGGGGCCCAACACCGGGGAGCTGTTTTTT. Amino acid sequence: CASSPQRGPNTGELFF. Full variable domain (rest looked up from reference TRBV19 and TRBJ2-2): DGGITQSPKYLFRKEGQNVTLSCEQNLNHDAMYWYRQDPGQGLRLIYYSQIVNDFQKGDIAEGYSVSREKKESFPLTVTSAQKNPTAFYLCASSPQRGPNTGELFFGEGSRLTVL.

The table lists this clonotype with many counts. This chain joins TRBV30 and TRBJ1-2; 8 bases are a match to TRBD1. Looked up from germline, CDR1 is GTSNPN and CDR2 is SVGIG (reference sequence). The J segment lost 8 bases and the V segment lost 2 bases, leaving 1 base of the junction unmatched. The CDR3 runs 11 residues. This CDR3 reads CAWSSGGGYTF. In DNA form, the CDR3 reads TGTGCCTGGAGTTCAGGGGGCGGCTACACCTTC.

This clonotype was detected many times. The rearrangement joins TRBV7-2 to TRBJ2-7; the D call may be TRBD1 or TRBD2 (5 bases each). The V and J ends lost 5 bases and 5 bases respectively, with 25 bases between them. The CDR3 totals 17 residues. The germline V gene has CDR1 SGHTA and CDR2 FQGNSA. DNA for the CDR3: TGTGCCAGCAGCCTAAGACCTCCGGGACCCCCGGGGAACGAGCAGTACTTC. Encoded protein: CASSLRPPGPPGNEQYF.

Within the sample, this clonotype is medium-sized (0.01 to 0.1%). The V gene is TRBV7-9, the J gene TRBJ1-2; D not certain. Trimming took off 0 bases at V and 4 bases at J, with 12 bases between the two ends. Germline CDR1 SEHNR, CDR2 FQNEAQ (reference sequence). The CDR3 sequence is 15 residues long. CDR3 nucleotides: TGTGCCAGCAGCTTAGCGCGCCCGCTGTTCTATGGCTACACCTTC. Translating it yields CASSLARPLFYGYTF.

This clonotype is classed as medium-sized. The chain recombines TRBV6-1 with TRBJ1-1; no reliable D call. The germline gives CDR1 MNHNS, CDR2 SASEGT. V was cut by 1 base and J by 1 base, with 10 bases left in between. The CDR3 spans 15 residues. The CDR3 region has the DNA TGTGCCAGCAGTGAAGGATGGGGTGGGAACACTGAAGCTTTCTTT. Encoded protein: CASSEGWGGNTEAFF.

This clonotype was recorded at least ten times. The V gene is TRBV12-3 or TRBV12-4, the J gene TRBJ1-2, with 8 bases matching TRBD1. Trimming at V came to 6 bases and at J to 6 bases, leaving 9 bases not matched to a gene. This CDR3 has 14 amino acids. The CDR3 region has the DNA TGTGCCAGCAGCCTGACAGGGGTGAGGCATGGCTACACCTTC. This gives the protein CASSLTGVRHGYTF.

V and J are TRBV20-1 and TRBJ2-1, with D perhaps TRBD1 or TRBD2 (5 bases each). The CDR3 covers 17 residues. CDR1 DFQATT and CDR2 SNEGSKA come from the germline V gene (reference sequence). Trimming pared 5 bases from V and 0 bases from J, leaving 20 bases between. The CDR3 bases are TGCAGTGCTCTCCCCCCCATTGGGACGCTCTCCTACAATGAGCAGTTCTTC. Translating gives CSALPPIGTLSYNEQFF.